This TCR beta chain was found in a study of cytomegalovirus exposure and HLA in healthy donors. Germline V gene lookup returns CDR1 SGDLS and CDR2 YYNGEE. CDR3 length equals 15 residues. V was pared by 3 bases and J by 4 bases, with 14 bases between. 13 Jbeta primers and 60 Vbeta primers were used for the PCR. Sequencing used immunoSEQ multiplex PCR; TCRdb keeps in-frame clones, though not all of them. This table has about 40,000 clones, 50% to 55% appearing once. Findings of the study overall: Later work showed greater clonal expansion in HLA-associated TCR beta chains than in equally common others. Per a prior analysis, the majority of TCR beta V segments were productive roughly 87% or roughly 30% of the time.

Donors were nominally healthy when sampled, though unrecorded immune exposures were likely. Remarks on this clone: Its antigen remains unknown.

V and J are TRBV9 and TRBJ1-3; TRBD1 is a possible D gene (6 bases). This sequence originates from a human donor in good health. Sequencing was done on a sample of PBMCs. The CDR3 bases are TGTGCCAGCAGCGCCTCGGACAGTCCCGGAAACACCATATATTTT. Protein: CASSASDSPGNTIYF.